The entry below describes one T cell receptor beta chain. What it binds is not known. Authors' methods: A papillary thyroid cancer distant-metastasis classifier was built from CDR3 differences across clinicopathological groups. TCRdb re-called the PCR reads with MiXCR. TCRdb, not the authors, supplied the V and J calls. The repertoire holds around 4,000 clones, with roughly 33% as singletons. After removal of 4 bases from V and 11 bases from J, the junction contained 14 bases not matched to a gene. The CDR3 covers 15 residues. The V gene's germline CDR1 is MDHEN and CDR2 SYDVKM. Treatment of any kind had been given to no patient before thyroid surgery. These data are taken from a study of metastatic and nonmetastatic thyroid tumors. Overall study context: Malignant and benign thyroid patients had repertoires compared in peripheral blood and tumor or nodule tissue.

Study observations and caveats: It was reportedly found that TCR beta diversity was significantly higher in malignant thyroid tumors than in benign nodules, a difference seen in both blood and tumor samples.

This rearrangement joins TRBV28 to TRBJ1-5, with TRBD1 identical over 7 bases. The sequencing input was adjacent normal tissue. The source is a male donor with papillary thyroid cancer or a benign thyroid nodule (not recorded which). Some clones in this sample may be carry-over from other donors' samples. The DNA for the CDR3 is TGTGCCAGCAGTTACTCTACAGGGGAATCAGGGACCCAGCATTTT. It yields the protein CASSYSTGESGTQHF.